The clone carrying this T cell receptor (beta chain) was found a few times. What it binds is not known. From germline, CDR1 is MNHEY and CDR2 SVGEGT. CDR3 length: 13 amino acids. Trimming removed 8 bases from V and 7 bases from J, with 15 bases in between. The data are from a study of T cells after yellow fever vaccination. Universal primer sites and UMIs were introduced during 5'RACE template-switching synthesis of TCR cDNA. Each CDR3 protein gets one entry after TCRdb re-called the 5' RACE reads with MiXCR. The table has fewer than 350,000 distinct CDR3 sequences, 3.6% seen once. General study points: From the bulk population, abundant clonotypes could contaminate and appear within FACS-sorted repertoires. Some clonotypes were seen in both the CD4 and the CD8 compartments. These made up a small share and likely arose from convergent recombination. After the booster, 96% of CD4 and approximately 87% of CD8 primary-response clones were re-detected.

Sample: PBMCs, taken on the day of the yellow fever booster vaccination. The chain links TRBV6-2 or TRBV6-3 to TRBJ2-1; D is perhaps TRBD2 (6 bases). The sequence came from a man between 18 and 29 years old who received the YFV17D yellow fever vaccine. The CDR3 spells CASGGTPGNEQFF. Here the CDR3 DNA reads TGTGCCAGCGGGGGGACTCCGGGGAATGAGCAGTTCTTC.